This entry lists 15 T cell receptor beta chains sequenced from one sample in a study of regulatory T cells in long-lasting Graves disease. The time point: persistent/refractory GD, antithyroid drugs over 5 years with positive TRAb. Following extraction of RNA from PBMCs, that RNA was used to make the TCR library. CDR3-region Arm-PCR and iRepertoire HTBI primers produced the TCR beta libraries. TCRdb recomputed calls from the multiplex PCR reads with MiXCR, one row per CDR3 protein. The table lists about 470,000 distinct CDR3 sequences, around 21% of them singletons. The specimen comprised peripheral blood mononuclear cells (PBMCs), sampled when the disease was refractory, from a patient treated with antithyroid drugs. The receptor source for this set is a female donor with Graves disease.

A note on this clonotype: No conserved phenylalanine or tryptophan is present at the end of the CDR3, so a read error is the likely explanation. The genes are TRBV10-3 and TRBJ2-5; no clear D gene. The germline CDR1 and CDR2 sequences are ENHRY and SYGVKD. V was cut by 0 bases and J by 5 bases, with 13 bases left in between. The CDR3 totals 15 residues. The CDR3 spells CAISESTSPGETQYL. The DNA of the CDR3 is TGTGCCATCAGTGAGTCGACTTCTCCTGGGGAGACCCAGTACCTC.

This sequence joins TRBV4-1 and TRBJ2-3; D unresolved. This CDR3 has 14 residues. CDR1 is MGHRA, CDR2 YSYEKL, per germline. Trimming pared 0 bases from V and 6 bases from J, leaving 10 bases between. This CDR3 reads CASSQEFPDDTQYF. The DNA for the CDR3 is TGCGCCAGCAGCCAAGAATTCCCGGACGATACGCAGTATTTT.

J is TRBJ2-1 and V is TRBV28; 7 nucleotides agree with TRBD1. V gave up 4 bases and J gave up 5 bases; unmatched junction bases: 2. The CDR3 totals 13 residues. Germline V gene data show CDR1 as MDHEN and CDR2 as SYDVKM. CDR3 loop: CASSYRGDNEQFF. The CDR3 region has the DNA TGTGCCAGCAGTTACAGGGGCGACAATGAGCAGTTCTTC.

The J gene is TRBJ2-6, the V gene TRBV7-2; D is perhaps TRBD1 or TRBD2 (6 bases each). V lost 5 bases and J lost 2, with 10 bases in between. The CDR3 has 15 amino acids. Germline lookup yields CDR1 SGHTA and CDR2 FQGNSA. The CDR3, as DNA: TGTGCCAGCAGCATAGGGGGGACTGGGGCCAACGTCCTGACTTTC. Its protein product is CASSIGGTGANVLTF.

There are many counts of this clonotype. V is TRBV20-1 and J is TRBJ1-5; TRBD1 is a possible D gene (6 bases). CDR1 is DFQATT and CDR2 is SNEGSKA in the germline V gene (reference sequence). V shed 5 bases and J shed 6 bases, with 20 bases lying between them. The CDR3 extends over 15 amino acids. In DNA, the CDR3 is TGCAGTGCTGGGGGGGCCGACAGTCGCGGTCAGCCCCAGCATTTT. Residues: CSAGGADSRGQPQHF.

The chain combines TRBV27 with TRBJ2-2, with D uncertain. Germline CDR1 reads MNHEY; CDR2 reads SMNVEV (reference sequence). The V end was cut by 6 bases, the J end by 1 base, with 12 bases between. This CDR3 comprises 15 residues. The CDR3 sequence is CASSTNKRNTGELFF. The CDR3 DNA reads TGTGCCAGCAGCACAAACAAGCGGAACACCGGGGAGCTGTTTTTT.

This clonotype was observed a few times. This may be a read error, as it is one base from a much larger clone. This chain connects TRBV2 to TRBJ1-2; weak D call: TRBD1 (5 bases). The germline gives CDR1 SNHLY, CDR2 FYNNEI. The CDR3 contains 12 residues. With 7 bases removed from V and 7 bases from J, the gap between germline ends came to 13 bases. In DNA form, the CDR3 reads TGTGCCAGCACGCAGGGAGCAAGTGGCTACACCTTC. Its protein product is CASTQGASGYTF.

On this clonotype: The CDR3 ends on some other residue instead of the conserved phenylalanine or tryptophan, so this is likely a read error. The rearrangement uses TRBV18 and TRBJ1-5, with no clear D. CDR1 and CDR2 (germline): KGHSH, LQKENI. The CDR3 is 13 residues long. V was cut by 2 bases and J by 4 bases, with 6 bases left in between. CDR3: CASSPNTNQPQHL. The CDR3 DNA reads TGTGCCAGCTCACCAAACACTAATCAGCCCCAGCATCTT.

This clonotype was picked up many times. This rearrangement joins TRBV2 to TRBJ2-2; 9 bases match TRBD1. The trim removed 4 bases at V and 6 bases at J, leaving 0 bases unmatched. Germline V gives CDR1 SNHLY, CDR2 FYNNEI. This CDR3 has 13 residues. For the CDR3, the DNA is TGTGCCAGCAGTGGGACAGGGGCCGGGGAGCTGTTTTTT. Amino acid sequence: CASSGTGAGELFF.

This clonotype has a count of ten or more. The chain employs TRBV20-1 and TRBJ2-7, with TRBD2 identical over 10 bases. The CDR3 covers 14 residues. Germline V gives CDR1 DFQATT, CDR2 SNEGSKA (reference sequence). J was trimmed by 2 bases and V by 6 bases; bases with no gene match: 7. The CDR3 bases are TGCAGTGCAGCTAGCGGGAGCCAAGCCTACGAGCAGTACTTC. Residues: CSAASGSQAYEQYF.

CDR3 nucleotides: TGCAGCGTTAGAAGGTCAGAACCGGCCTACAATGAGCAGTTCTTC. Translation gives CSVRRSEPAYNEQFF. This chain links TRBV29-1 with TRBJ2-1, with D uncertain. The CDR3 runs to 15 residues. Germline V lookup: CDR1 SQVTM, CDR2 ANQGSEA. Trimming removed 5 bases from V and 2 bases from J, with 16 bases in between.

This clonotype was counted many times. The rearrangement uses TRBV28 and TRBJ1-6; D unresolved. The CDR3 is 18 residues long. The V end lost 1 base, the J end lost 4 bases, and 17 bases lay between the germline ends. Germline V gene lookup returns CDR1 MDHEN and CDR2 SYDVKM. Written as DNA, the CDR3 is TGTGCCAGCAGTTTATATCCCCAGGACGAATTTTATAATTCACCCCTCCACTTT. This gives the protein CASSLYPQDEFYNSPLHF.

This clonotype has only a few counts. This chain connects TRBV6-1 to TRBJ1-3; D not resolved. Germline V CDR1 and CDR2: MNHNS, SASEGT. Trimming pared 4 bases from V and 0 bases from J, leaving 4 bases between. This CDR3 comprises 13 residues. CDR3 nucleotide sequence: TGTGCCAGCAGTGGATACTCTGGAAACACCATATATTTT. This gives the protein CASSGYSGNTIYF.

This clonotype was counted at least ten times. The chain recombines TRBV10-3 with TRBJ1-1; 7 nucleotides line up with TRBD1. This CDR3 spans 13 amino acids. V lost 9 bases, J lost 1 base, and 5 bases stayed unmatched. Germline lookup yields CDR1 ENHRY and CDR2 SYGVKD. CDR3 sequence (DNA): TGTGCCATACAGGGGAATTCGAACACTGAAGCTTTCTTT. Translation: CAIQGNSNTEAFF.

This chain connects TRBV12-3 or TRBV12-4 to TRBJ1-1; D not certain. Trimming left V 6 bases short and J 5 bases short, with 22 bases between. The CDR3 covers 16 residues. The CDR3 here is CASSRRTGLIITEAFF. CDR3 DNA sequence: TGTGCCAGCAGCCGACGGACCGGATTAATTATAACTGAAGCTTTCTTT.